Included here is one TCR beta chain sequence, with context. Deletions cut 5 bases from V and 2 bases from J, with 12 bases between. The CDR3 length is 14 residues. Germline CDR1 SEHNR, CDR2 FQNEAQ (reference sequence). The sample comes from a study of T cell changes during pregnancy in multiple sclerosis. The data were produced by immunoSEQ multiplex PCR, yet TCRdb's version contains in-frame clones alone and is incomplete. This sample yields over 65,000 clones, of which about 89% are seen a single time; approximately 2.5% belongs to the top ten. The clonotype comes from a female donor with multiple sclerosis, enrolled in a pregnancy study. V and J are TRBV7-9 and TRBJ1-2, with no clear D. The sequences come from peripheral blood, collected in the first trimester of pregnancy. As DNA, the CDR3 is TGTGCCAGCAGCCCGAATGAGGGAAACTATGGCTACACCTTC. Translating gives CASSPNEGNYGYTF.